The 9 T cell receptor beta chains listed next were all sequenced from one sample in a study of blood T cells in healthy people across ages. For the second PCR, which ran for 7 to 11 cycles, a sample-barcoded 5' primer and a J-beta primer mix were used. TCRdb recomputed calls from the 5' RACE reads with MiXCR, one row per CDR3 protein. The table includes 890,000 or so distinct CDR3 sequences, around 62% detected once. The sample taken for sequencing was blood. The receptor source for this set is a young man in good health.

This clonotype showed up just once. This sequence joins TRBV7-2 and TRBJ1-2, with 11 bases that match TRBD1. With V trimmed by 4 bases and J by 8 bases, 6 bases remained unmatched. This CDR3 is built from 14 residues. The germline V gene encodes CDR1 SGHTA and CDR2 FQGNSA. The CDR3 reads CASSWTGGREGYTF. CDR3 in DNA: TGTGCCAGCAGCTGGACAGGGGGCCGAGAGGGCTACACCTTC.

The V and J genes are TRBV29-1 and TRBJ2-3; tentatively, D is TRBD1 (5 bases). The CDR3 is 15 residues long. V lost 3 bases and J 2 bases, leaving 15 bases between the germline ends. Germline assignment: CDR1 SQVTM and CDR2 ANQGSEA. The CDR3 DNA reads as TGCAGCGTTGACAAGCCAGGGCCAAACACAGATACGCAGTATTTT. Protein sequence: CSVDKPGPNTDTQYF.

This clonotype was observed a handful of times. V gene TRBV29-1 combines with J gene TRBJ2-3, with D unclear. V lost 7 bases and J lost 6, with 11 bases in between. The CDR3 sequence is 11 residues long. Looked up from germline, CDR1 is SQVTM and CDR2 is ANQGSEA. The CDR3 DNA follows: TGCAGCGCTTGGTTGCCGGATACGCAGTATTTT. Its protein is CSAWLPDTQYF.

This clonotype appeared once. The chain combines TRBV20-1 with TRBJ2-1, with D possibly matching TRBD2 (5 bases). Germline V lookup: CDR1 DFQATT, CDR2 SNEGSKA (reference sequence). The CDR3 extends over 13 amino acids. Trimming stripped 6 bases from V and 2 bases from J, with 11 bases between. The CDR3 nucleotides read TGCAGTGCCCTCGGGGTGGCCTACAATGAGCAGTTCTTC. Protein: CSALGVAYNEQFF.

This rearrangement joins TRBV6-6 to TRBJ2-1, with D possibly matching TRBD2 (5 bases). CDR1 MNHNY and CDR2 SVGAGI come from the germline V gene (reference sequence). The CDR3 is 15 residues long. Trimming took off 7 bases at V and 6 bases at J, with 19 bases between the two ends. The CDR3 sequence is CASTLSGGASNEQFF. The CDR3 bases are TGTGCCAGCACCCTAAGCGGTGGAGCCTCCAATGAGCAGTTCTTC.

This rearrangement joins TRBV9 to TRBJ2-3; 12 bases match TRBD2. Germline values: CDR1 SGDLS, CDR2 YYNGEE. Trimming removed 4 bases from V and 6 bases from J; junction bases left unmatched: 9. The CDR3 is made up of 16 amino acids. The CDR3 is CASSLLAGGLLDTQYF. CDR3 sequence (DNA): TGTGCCAGCAGCTTACTAGCGGGGGGCCTTCTTGATACGCAGTATTTT.

The gene calls are TRBV3-1 and TRBJ1-5, with 10 nucleotides matching TRBD1. The CDR3 is 15 amino acids. V lost 4 bases, J lost 4 bases, and 4 bases stayed unmatched. From germline, CDR1 is LGHDT and CDR2 YNNKEL (reference sequence). CDR3 amino acids: CASSPRQGANQPQHF. CDR3 sequence (DNA): TGTGCCAGCAGCCCCCGACAGGGGGCGAATCAGCCCCAGCATTTT. Together with reference TRBV3-1 and TRBJ1-5, the CDR3 gives the full variable domain: DTAVSQTPKYLVTQMGNDKSIKCEQNLGHDTMYWYKQDSKKFLKIMFSYNNKELIINETVPNRFSPKSPDKAHLNLHINSLELGDSAVYFCASSPRQGANQPQHFGDGTRLSIL.

V usage is TRBV3-1 and J usage is TRBJ2-3, with 7 bases matching TRBD2. This CDR3 contains 12 residues. The germline V gene encodes CDR1 LGHDT and CDR2 YNNKEL (reference sequence). The trim removed 7 bases at V and 6 bases at J, leaving 4 bases unmatched. The DNA of the CDR3 is TGTGCCAGCAACTTCGGGGGGGATACGCAGTATTTT. Translating gives CASNFGGDTQYF.

The chain carries TRBV6-5 and TRBJ1-4; D perhaps matches TRBD1 (6 bases). CDR3 length: 13 amino acids. The germline gives CDR1 MNHEY, CDR2 SVGAGI. The V end lost 5 bases, the J end lost 10 bases, and 14 bases lay between the germline ends. CDR3 nucleotides: TGTGCCAGCAGTGATGGACAGCGGGGAAAACTGTTTTTT. Its translation is CASSDGQRGKLFF.